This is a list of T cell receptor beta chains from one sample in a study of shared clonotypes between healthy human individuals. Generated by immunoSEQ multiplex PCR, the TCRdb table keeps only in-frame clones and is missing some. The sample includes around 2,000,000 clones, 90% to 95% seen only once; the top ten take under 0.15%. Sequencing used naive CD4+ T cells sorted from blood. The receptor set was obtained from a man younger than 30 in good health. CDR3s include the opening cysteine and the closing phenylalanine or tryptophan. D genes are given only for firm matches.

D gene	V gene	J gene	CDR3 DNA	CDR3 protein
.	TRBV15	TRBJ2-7	TGTGCCACCAGCTCCGACAGGATCCGCGAGCAGTACTTC	CATSSDRIREQYF
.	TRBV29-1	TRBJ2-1	TGCAGCTCCGGCCGGGGGCTCTCCTACAATGAGCAGTTCTTC	CSSGRGLSYNEQFF
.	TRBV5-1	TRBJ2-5	TGCGCCAGCAGCTATCGAGCGTGGGAGACCCAGTACTTC	CASSYRAWETQYF
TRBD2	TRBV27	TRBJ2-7	TGTGCCAGCAGTGATCCTAGCGGGGGAGCCTACGAGCAGTACTTC	CASSDPSGGAYEQYF
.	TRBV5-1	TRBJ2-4	TGCGCCAGCAGCACCAGGGTCCGGAACATTCAGTACTTC	CASSTRVRNIQYF
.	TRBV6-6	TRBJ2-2	TGTGCCAGCAGTCCCCTCCGGGGAATGACCGGGGAGCTGTTTTTT	CASSPLRGMTGELFF
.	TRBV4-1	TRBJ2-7	TGCGCCAGCAGCCAAGACCAGGGGACAAGCGAGCAGTACTTC	CASSQDQGTSEQYF
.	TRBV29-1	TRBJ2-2	TGCAGCGCCCACAGGGAAGGGGCCGGGGAGCTGTTTTTT	CSAHREGAGELFF
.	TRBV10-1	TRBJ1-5	TGCGCCAGCAGTGTAGACAGCAATCAGCCCCAGCATTTT	CASSVDSNQPQHF
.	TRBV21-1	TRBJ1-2	TGTGCCAGCAGCACTCGACAGGGGGCAGATGGCTACACCTTC	CASSTRQGADGYTF
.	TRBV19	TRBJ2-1	TGTGCCAGTAGTTATCAGACAGGTCGCAATGAGCAGTTCTTC	CASSYQTGRNEQFF
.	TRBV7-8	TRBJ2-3	TGTGCCAGCAGCTTCCGGGGCACAGATACGCAGTATTTT	CASSFRGTDTQYF